The sequence of this TCR beta chain was determined in a study of CD8+ T cells in alopecia areata. The table lists this clone with a count of one. In each case, RNA was isolated and then reverse transcribed into cDNA as the sequencing template. Measured with immunoSEQ multiplex PCR; TCRdb has only the in-frame clones, and not every one. The sample yields more than 200,000 clones, around 66% seen once. Treatment reported: oral pan-JAK inhibitor, 5-10 mg twice daily. This sample comprised CD4+ T cells sorted from blood, obtained at week 4, from a patient treated with tofacitinib. The clonotype comes from a human donor with alopecia areata.

CDR3 region: CALGTGQQETQYF. The CDR3 coding sequence is TGTGCCCTAGGGACAGGCCAACAAGAGACCCAGTACTTC. The chain uses TRBV30 and TRBJ2-5, with 8 bases aligning to TRBD1. From germline, CDR1 is GTSNPN and CDR2 SVGIG (reference sequence). The CDR3 covers 13 residues. After removal of 8 bases from V and 2 bases from J, the junction contained 7 bases not matched to a gene.